Listed here is a single T cell receptor (beta chain). Germline V CDR1 and CDR2: MNHNY, SVGAGI (reference sequence). The V and J ends lost 5 bases and 4 bases, in that order; junction bases with no gene match: 9. The CDR3 is 15 residues long. Seattle patient enrollment occurred during active infection, with longitudinal follow-up thereafter. The data are from a study of blood T cell repertoires in COVID-19. Turning to the study itself: Samples of COVID-19 (acute and convalescent) were obtained from the United States, Italy and Spain.

As handled by the study authors: Quantification of nucleated cells was approximated via reference gene primer amplification. Assay: immunoSEQ multiplex PCR; the TCRdb copy retains only in-frame clones and omits some. The V and J calls and the clone size are those of that table, but D and trimming were determined from the DNA. The top ten clones hold roughly 3.4% of a sample with tens of thousands of clones, roughly 87% of them seen once. The TCR was taken from a man in his forties with COVID-19, enrolled during active disease. The chain is built from TRBV6-6 and TRBJ2-5; 8 positions agree with TRBD1. The material sequenced was peripheral blood. This chain's CDR3 is CASSRGTGLGETQYF. The CDR3, as DNA: TGTGCCAGCAGTCGGGGGACAGGCCTGGGAGAGACCCAGTACTTC.